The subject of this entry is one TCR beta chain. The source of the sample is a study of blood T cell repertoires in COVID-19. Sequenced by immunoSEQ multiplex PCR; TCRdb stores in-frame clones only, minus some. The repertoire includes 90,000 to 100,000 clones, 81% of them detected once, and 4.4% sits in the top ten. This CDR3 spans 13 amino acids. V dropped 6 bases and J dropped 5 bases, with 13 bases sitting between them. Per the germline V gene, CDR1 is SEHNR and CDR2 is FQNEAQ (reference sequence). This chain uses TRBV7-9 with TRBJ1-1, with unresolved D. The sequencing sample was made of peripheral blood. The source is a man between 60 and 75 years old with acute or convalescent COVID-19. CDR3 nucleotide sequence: TGTGCCAGCAGTTACGACACCGTGACTGAAGCTTTCTTT. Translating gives CASSYDTVTEAFF.